This T cell receptor beta chain was identified in a study of vaccination and CD4 T cells after COVID-19. Overall study context: The study collected post-vaccine samples a median about 71 days after dose two, with a range of 14 to 241. Overlapping spike peptides of SARS-CoV-2, HCoV-NL63, HCoV-OC43 and HCoV-229E were used, and cells were stimulated with them.

The germline V gene has CDR1 ENHRY and CDR2 SYGVKD. V gave up 3 bases and J gave up 1 base, with 12 bases separating them. The CDR3 contains 15 residues. Concerning this clonotype itself: Its specificity is unknown.

Oncomine TCR Beta short-read sequencing was applied to DNA from cultured CD4+ T cells. The template was genomic DNA from cultured CD4+ T cells. A single record per CDR3 protein comes from TCRdb applying MiXCR to the PCR reads. The sample lists 11,000 to 15,000 distinct CDR3 sequences; approximately 60% were seen once. Treatment meaning: roughly 11-day PBMC culture with coronavirus spike peptide pools or control peptides (ViraFEST assay). ViraFEST expanded antigen-specific T cells with peptide pools, then sequenced TCRs. This TCR derives from a human donor who had recovered from COVID-19. The chain joins TRBV10-3 to TRBJ2-5; no firm D call. Material: CD4+ T cells from blood, cultured in vitro. In DNA, the CDR3 is TGTGCCATCAGTGATTCGAGGACCGTCCAAGAGACCCAGTACTTC. Translating gives CAISDSRTVQETQYF.